These T cell receptor beta chains were read from a single sample in a study of cytomegalovirus exposure and HLA in healthy donors. Assay used: immunoSEQ multiplex PCR; TCRdb lists only in-frame clones, some missing. Of 150,000 to 200,000 clones listed, 80% to 85% are singletons. Sequencing was carried out using PBMCs. All receptors come from a male donor in good health and CMV-seropositive. Both conserved end residues are part of each CDR3. The D gene is left open where the match is weak. Clone size is given for some rows only: seen once, a few or many times, or a class if the clone is expanded.

>once|-|TRBV2|TRBJ1-4
CASSGALGAGEKLFF
TGTGCCAGCAGTGGAGCTCTAGGGGCAGGGGAAAAACTGTTTTTT
>-|-|TRBV7-9|TRBJ1-1
CASSLGKSNTEAFF
TGTGCCAGCAGCTTAGGAAAGAGTAACACTGAAGCTTTCTTT
>-|-|TRBV5-4|TRBJ1-1
CASSLAGLMNTEAFF
TGTGCCAGCAGCTTGGCAGGGTTGATGAACACTGAAGCTTTCTTT
>-|-|TRBV25-1|TRBJ1-4
CASSEASATNEKLFF
TGTGCCAGCAGTGAGGCGAGCGCAACTAATGAAAAACTGTTTTTT
>-|TRBD1|TRBV5-1|TRBJ2-1
CASSPGTGRYNEQFF
TGCGCCAGCAGCCCCGGGACAGGGCGCTACAATGAGCAGTTCTTC
>once|-|TRBV5-4|TRBJ2-7
CASSLGRSGYEQYF
TGTGCCAGCAGCTTGGGCCGTTCGGGATACGAGCAGTACTTC
>-|-|TRBV10-3|TRBJ1-1
CAISGRGSEAFF
TGTGCCATCAGTGGGCGGGGCTCTGAAGCTTTCTTT
>-|TRBD1|TRBV2|TRBJ2-6
CASSPTGGGGANVLTF
TGTGCCAGCAGTCCGACAGGGGGCGGTGGGGCCAACGTCCTGACTTTC
>-|TRBD1|TRBV6-1|TRBJ2-7
CASRDRGPPYEQYF
TGTGCCTCCCGGGACAGGGGGCCCCCCTACGAGCAGTACTTC
>-|TRBD1|TRBV5-1|TRBJ2-2
CASSRDSRELFF
TGCGCCAGCAGCAGGGACAGCCGGGAGCTGTTTTTT
>-|TRBD2|TRBV30|TRBJ2-2
CAWIGTSGRFAGELFF
TGTGCCTGGATTGGGACTAGCGGGAGGTTCGCCGGGGAGCTGTTTTTT
>once|TRBD2|TRBV2|TRBJ2-5
CASSTSAETQYF
TGTGCCAGCAGTACTAGCGCGGAGACCCAGTACTTC
>-|-|TRBV30|TRBJ2-7
CAWSTDSPSSYEQYF
TGTGCCTGGAGTACCGACAGCCCAAGCTCCTACGAGCAGTACTTC
>-|-|TRBV7-9|TRBJ2-1
CASSPGHEQFF
TGTGCCAGCAGCCCAGGACACGAGCAGTTCTTC
>-|-|TRBV6-6|TRBJ2-3
CASSYLGPREADTQYF
TGTGCCAGCAGTTACCTAGGACCCCGGGAAGCAGATACGCAGTATTTT
>-|-|TRBV6-1|TRBJ1-2
CASSENWDSGGYTF
TGTGCCAGCAGTGAAAATTGGGACTCGGGTGGCTACACCTTC
>-|TRBD2|TRBV19|TRBJ2-7
CASSGGNYEQYF
TGTGCCAGTAGCGGGGGGAACTACGAGCAGTACTTC
>-|TRBD1|TRBV5-1|TRBJ1-2
CASSSGQGALYGYTF
TGCGCCAGCAGCTCGGGACAGGGGGCCCTATATGGCTACACCTTC
>-|-|TRBV7-9|TRBJ2-2
CASSLGQNTGELFF
TGTGCCAGCAGCTTAGGACAGAACACCGGGGAGCTGTTTTTT
>-|-|TRBV5-4|TRBJ1-4
CASSLSGGSITNEKLFF
TGTGCCAGCAGCTTGTCGGGGGGAAGTATAACTAATGAAAAACTGTTTTTT
>-|TRBD1|TRBV5-6|TRBJ1-2
CASSFGGQGDYGYTF
TGTGCCAGCAGCTTCGGCGGACAGGGGGACTATGGCTACACCTTC
>-|TRBD1|TRBV27|TRBJ1-4
CASSFRGRNVGKTEKLFF
TGTGCCAGCAGTTTTAGGGGGCGCAACGTCGGGAAAACGGAAAAACTGTTTTTT
>few|TRBD2|TRBV27|TRBJ2-3
CASSPGRLAASTDTQYF
TGTGCCAGCAGTCCCGGCCGACTAGCTGCTAGCACAGATACGCAGTATTTT
>few|-|TRBV27|TRBJ1-1
CASSTGPEAFF
TGTGCCAGCAGCACAGGTCCTGAAGCTTTCTTT
>once|-|TRBV7-9|TRBJ1-2
CASSIPGGEGYTF
TGTGCCAGCAGCATCCCGGGGGGAGAGGGCTACACCTTC
>-|-|TRBV7-9|TRBJ2-7
CASSRQSPYEQYF
TGTGCCAGCAGCAGACAGAGTCCCTACGAGCAGTACTTC
>-|TRBD2|TRBV28|TRBJ2-7
CASRATSGDRWDEQYF
TGTGCCAGCAGAGCGACTAGCGGGGACCGGTGGGACGAGCAGTACTTC
>once|TRBD1|TRBV9|TRBJ2-7
CASSRGTGTYEQYF
TGTGCCAGCAGCAGAGGGACAGGGACCTACGAGCAGTACTTC
>-|TRBD1|TRBV10-3|TRBJ1-2
CAISEGDREYGYTF
TGTGCCATCAGTGAGGGGGACAGAGAGTATGGCTACACCTTC
>-|TRBD1|TRBV7-2|TRBJ1-1
CASSLGQGFVEAFF
TGTGCCAGCAGCTTAGGACAGGGATTTGTTGAAGCTTTCTTT
>-|TRBD1|TRBV7-2|TRBJ2-1
CVSSSRGDRGNEQFF
TGTGTCAGCAGCTCCCGGGGGGACAGGGGAAATGAGCAGTTCTTC
>-|TRBD1|TRBV5-8|TRBJ1-6
CASSLRQGLSSPLHF
TGTGCCAGCAGCCTTAGACAGGGTTTGAGTTCACCCCTCCACTTT
>-|-|TRBV27|TRBJ2-1
CASSLAGAANEQFF
TGTGCCAGCAGTTTAGCGGGGGCAGCCAATGAGCAGTTCTTC
>-|TRBD2|TRBV28|TRBJ2-5
CASSLLAGDQTQYF
TGTGCCAGCAGTTTACTAGCGGGAGACCAGACCCAGTACTTC
>few|-|TRBV6-1|TRBJ2-7
CASSERALGPRTYEQYF
TGTGCCAGCAGTGAAAGGGCATTGGGGCCCAGAACCTACGAGCAGTACTTC
>-|TRBD1|TRBV5-1|TRBJ2-1
CASSSGTGYNEQFF
TGCGCCAGCAGTTCCGGGACAGGGTACAATGAGCAGTTCTTC
>few|-|TRBV6-5|TRBJ1-3
CASSYFGSGNTIYF
TGTGCCAGCAGTTACTTCGGGTCTGGAAACACCATATATTTT